What follows describes a single T cell receptor (beta chain). The target antigen is unknown. The data stem from a study of cytomegalovirus exposure and HLA in healthy donors. J gave up 4 bases and V 4 bases, and 5 bases lay outside the gene matches. Germline lookup yields CDR1 MNHEY and CDR2 SMNVEV (reference sequence). This CDR3 has 15 amino acids. Points from the study as a whole: Altogether, 160 or so TCR beta chains were recorded as cytomegalovirus-associated. High specificity and sensitivity for cytomegalovirus status were reported for the classifier. There were a few CMV-associated chains whose specificity for CMV antigens was confirmed in vitro. Later, an analysis found that TCR clusters from the first cohort tended to co-occur in the roughly 120 validation repertoires.

Repertoires were generated with immunoSEQ multiplex PCR, while TCRdb's copy carries only in-frame clones and drops some. The sample lists under 200,000 clones; over 85% were seen once. The chain uses TRBV27 and TRBJ2-3, with 10 bases that match TRBD2. The source material was PBMCs. This clonotype was obtained from a woman under 30 in good health and CMV-seropositive. The DNA of the CDR3 is TGTGCCAGCAGTTGGGCTAGCGGGAGTGCAGATACGCAGTATTTT. Encoded protein: CASSWASGSADTQYF.